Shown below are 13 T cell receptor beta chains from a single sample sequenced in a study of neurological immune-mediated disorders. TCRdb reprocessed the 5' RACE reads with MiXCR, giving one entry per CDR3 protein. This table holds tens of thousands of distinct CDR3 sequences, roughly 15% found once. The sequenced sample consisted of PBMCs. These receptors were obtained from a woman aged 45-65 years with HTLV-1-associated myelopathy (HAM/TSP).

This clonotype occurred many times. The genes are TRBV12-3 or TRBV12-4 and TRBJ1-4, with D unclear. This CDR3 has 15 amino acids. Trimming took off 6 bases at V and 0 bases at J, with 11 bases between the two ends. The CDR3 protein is CASRTTLATNEKLFF. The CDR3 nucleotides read TGTGCCAGCAGAACAACCCTGGCAACTAATGAAAAACTGTTTTTT.

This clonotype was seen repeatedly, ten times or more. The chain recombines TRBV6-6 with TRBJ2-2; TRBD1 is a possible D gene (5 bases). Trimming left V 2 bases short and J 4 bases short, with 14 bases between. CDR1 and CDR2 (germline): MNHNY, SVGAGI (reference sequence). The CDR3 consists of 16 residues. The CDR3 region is CASSYRGEVGTGELFF. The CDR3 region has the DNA TGTGCCAGCAGTTACAGGGGCGAAGTAGGCACCGGGGAGCTGTTTTTT.

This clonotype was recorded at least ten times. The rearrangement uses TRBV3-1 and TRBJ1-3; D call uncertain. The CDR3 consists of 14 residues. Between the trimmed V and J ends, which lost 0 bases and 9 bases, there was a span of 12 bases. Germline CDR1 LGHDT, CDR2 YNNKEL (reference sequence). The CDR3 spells CASSQDSRRGTIYF. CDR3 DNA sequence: TGTGCCAGCAGCCAAGATAGCCGGAGAGGCACCATATATTTT.

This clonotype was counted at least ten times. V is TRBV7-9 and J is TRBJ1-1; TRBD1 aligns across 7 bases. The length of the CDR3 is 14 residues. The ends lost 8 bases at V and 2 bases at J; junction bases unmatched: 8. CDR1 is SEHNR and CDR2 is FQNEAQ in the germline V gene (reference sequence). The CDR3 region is CASLRQGTNTEAFF. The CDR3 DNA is TGTGCCAGCCTCCGACAGGGAACTAACACTGAAGCTTTCTTT.

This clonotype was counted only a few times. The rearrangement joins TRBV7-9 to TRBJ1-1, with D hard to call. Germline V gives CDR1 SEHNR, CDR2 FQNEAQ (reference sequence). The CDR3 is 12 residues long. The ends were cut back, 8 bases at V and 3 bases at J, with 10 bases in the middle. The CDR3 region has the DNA TGTGCCAGCGAGAATGTGTACACTGAAGCTTTCTTT. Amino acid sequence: CASENVYTEAFF. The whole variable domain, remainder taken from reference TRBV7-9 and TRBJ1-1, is DTGVSQNPRHKITKRGQNVTFRCDPISEHNRLYWYRQTLGQGPEFLTYFQNEAQLEKSRLLSDRFSAERPKGSFSTLEIQRTEQGDSAMYLCASENVYTEAFFGQGTRLTVV.

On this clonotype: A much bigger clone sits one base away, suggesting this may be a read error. The CDR3 is CASSVEQGSALF. The CDR3 DNA sequence: TGTGCCAGCAGCGTAGAACAGGGTTCAGCTTTGTTT. The chain uses TRBV9 and TRBJ1-1, with D perhaps matching TRBD1 (6 bases). The V gene's germline CDR1 is SGDLS and CDR2 YYNGEE. The CDR3 spans 12 residues.

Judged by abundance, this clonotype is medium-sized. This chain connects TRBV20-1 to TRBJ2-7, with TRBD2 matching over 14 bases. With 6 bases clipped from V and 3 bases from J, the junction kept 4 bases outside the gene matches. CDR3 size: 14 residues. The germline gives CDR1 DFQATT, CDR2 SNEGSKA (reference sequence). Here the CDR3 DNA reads TGCAGTGCCCCTGGGACTAGCGGGGGCTACGAGCAGTACTTC. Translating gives CSAPGTSGGYEQYF.

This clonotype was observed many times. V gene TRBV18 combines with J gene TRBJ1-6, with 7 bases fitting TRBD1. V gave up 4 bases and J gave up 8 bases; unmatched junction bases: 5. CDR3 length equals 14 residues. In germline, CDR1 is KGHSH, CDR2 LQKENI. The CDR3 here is CASSRDRVDSPLHF. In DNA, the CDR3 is TGTGCCAGCTCACGCGACAGGGTAGATTCACCCCTCCACTTT.

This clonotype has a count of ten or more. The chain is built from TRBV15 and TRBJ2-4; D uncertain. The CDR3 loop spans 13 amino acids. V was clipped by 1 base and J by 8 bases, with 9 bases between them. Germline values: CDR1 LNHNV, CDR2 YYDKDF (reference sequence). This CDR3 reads CATSRVPRDIQYF. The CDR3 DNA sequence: TGTGCCACCAGCAGAGTACCTCGGGACATTCAGTACTTC. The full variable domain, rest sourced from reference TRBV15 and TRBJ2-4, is DAMVIQNPRYQVTQFGKPVTLSCSQTLNHNVMYWYQQKSSQAPKLLFHYYDKDFNNEADTPDNFQSRRPNTSFCFLDIRSPGLGDTAMYLCATSRVPRDIQYFGAGTRLSVL.

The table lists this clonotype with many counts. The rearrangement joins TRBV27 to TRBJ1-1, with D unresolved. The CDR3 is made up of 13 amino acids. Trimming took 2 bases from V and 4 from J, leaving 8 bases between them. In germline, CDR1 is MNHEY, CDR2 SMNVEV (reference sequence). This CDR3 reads CASSLKGGTEAFF. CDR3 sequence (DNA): TGTGCCAGCAGTTTAAAAGGAGGCACTGAAGCTTTCTTT.

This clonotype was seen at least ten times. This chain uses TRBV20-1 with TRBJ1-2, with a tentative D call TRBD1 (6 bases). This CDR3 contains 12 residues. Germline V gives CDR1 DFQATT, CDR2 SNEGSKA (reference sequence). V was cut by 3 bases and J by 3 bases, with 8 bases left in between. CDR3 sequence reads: CSARPGDYGYTF. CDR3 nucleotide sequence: TGCAGTGCTAGGCCAGGGGACTATGGCTACACCTTC.

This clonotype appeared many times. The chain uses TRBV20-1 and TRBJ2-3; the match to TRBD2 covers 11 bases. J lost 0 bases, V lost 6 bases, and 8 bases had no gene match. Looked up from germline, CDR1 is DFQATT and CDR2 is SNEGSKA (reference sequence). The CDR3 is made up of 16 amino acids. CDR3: CSARLAGQASTDTQYF. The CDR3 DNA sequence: TGCAGTGCAAGACTAGCGGGGCAAGCTAGCACAGATACGCAGTATTTT.

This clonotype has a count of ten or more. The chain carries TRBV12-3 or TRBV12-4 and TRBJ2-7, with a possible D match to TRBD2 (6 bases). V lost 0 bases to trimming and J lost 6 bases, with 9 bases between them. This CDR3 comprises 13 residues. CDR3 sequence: CASSLAMGGEQYF. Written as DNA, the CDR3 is TGTGCCAGCAGTTTAGCTATGGGAGGCGAGCAGTACTTC.